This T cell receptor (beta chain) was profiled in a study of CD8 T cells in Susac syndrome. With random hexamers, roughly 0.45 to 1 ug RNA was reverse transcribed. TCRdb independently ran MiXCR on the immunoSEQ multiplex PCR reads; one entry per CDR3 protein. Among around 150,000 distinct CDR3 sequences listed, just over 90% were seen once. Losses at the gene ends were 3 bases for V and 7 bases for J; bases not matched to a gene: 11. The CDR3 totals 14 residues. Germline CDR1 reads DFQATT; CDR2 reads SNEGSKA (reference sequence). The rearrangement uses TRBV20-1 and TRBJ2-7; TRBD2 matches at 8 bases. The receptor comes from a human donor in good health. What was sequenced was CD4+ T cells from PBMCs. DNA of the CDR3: TGCAGTGCTAGCGGTACGGGGGGGCCCGGGGAGCAGTACTTC. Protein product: CSASGTGGPGEQYF.